These 23 T cell receptor beta chains came from one sample sequenced in a study of blood T cell repertoires in COVID-19. Sequencing used immunoSEQ multiplex PCR; TCRdb keeps in-frame clones, though not all of them. The sample holds about 380,000 clones, more than 75% seen once. The sample was peripheral blood. The receptors stem from a human donor with acute or convalescent COVID-19. The donor label of this sample is uncertain.

The chain recombines TRBV7-2 with TRBJ2-3; D not resolved. V lost 0 bases, J lost 6 bases, and 16 bases lay in between. There are 16 residues in the CDR3. The germline CDR1 and CDR2 sequences are SGHTA and FQGNSA. The CDR3 protein is CASSLALARRQDTQYF. CDR3 nucleotide sequence: TGTGCCAGCAGCTTAGCGCTGGCTAGACGGCAGGATACGCAGTATTTT.

In this sample, this clone turned up a few times. J is TRBJ2-5 and V is TRBV6-5; D perhaps matches TRBD1 (5 bases). This CDR3 is 14 amino acids long. Per the germline V gene, CDR1 is MNHEY and CDR2 is SVGAGI. The V end was cut by 5 bases, the J end by 0 bases, with 10 bases between. The CDR3 spells CASSRQPNQETQYF. The CDR3 nucleotides are TGTGCCAGCAGTCGACAGCCAAACCAAGAGACCCAGTACTTC.

This sequence joins TRBV12-3 or TRBV12-4 and TRBJ1-2; D unclear. With 6 bases removed from V and 12 bases from J, the gap between germline ends came to 20 bases. The CDR3 loop spans 13 amino acids. For the CDR3, the DNA is TGTGCCAGCAGCCTGATTCAACTCGGAGGGAACACCTTC. Translating it yields CASSLIQLGGNTF.

V usage is TRBV2 and J usage is TRBJ2-1; 8 positions match TRBD2. The germline gives CDR1 SNHLY, CDR2 FYNNEI. V was clipped by 6 bases and J by 6 bases; unmatched bases: 13. This CDR3 contains 16 residues. The CDR3 DNA sequence: TGTGCCAGCAGCGCGCCTACTAGCGGAATCGTCAATGAGCAGTTCTTC. It specifies CASSAPTSGIVNEQFF.

V gene TRBV18 combines with J gene TRBJ1-1, with D possibly matching TRBD1 (6 bases). Germline V gives CDR1 KGHSH, CDR2 LQKENI. Trimming took 4 bases from V and 4 from J, leaving 13 bases between them. The CDR3 contains 14 residues. DNA of the CDR3: TGTGCCAGCTCACTCAGGGAAGGGGGCACTGAAGCTTTCTTT. This sequence encodes CASSLREGGTEAFF. Together with reference TRBV18 and TRBJ1-1, the CDR3 gives the full variable domain: NAGVMQNPRHLVRRRGQEARLRCSPMKGHSHVYWYRQLPEEGLKFMVYLQKENIIDESGMPKERFSAEFPKEGPSILRIQQVVRGDSAAYFCASSLREGGTEAFFGQGTRLTVV.

The chain uses TRBV6-5 and TRBJ1-2; D ambiguous. From germline, CDR1 is MNHEY and CDR2 SVGAGI. The CDR3 extends over 13 amino acids. V was clipped by 0 bases and J by 8 bases, with 10 bases between them. CDR3 protein: CASSYSTVNGYTF. The CDR3 DNA is TGTGCCAGCAGTTACTCTACAGTGAACGGCTACACCTTC.

CDR3 amino acids: CASLNSNIMNTEAFF. CDR3 nucleotide sequence: TGTGCCAGCCTTAATTCGAACATCATGAACACTGAAGCTTTCTTT. This chain links TRBV3-1 (or the pseudogene TRBV3-2) with TRBJ1-1, with D hard to call. The CDR3 spans 15 residues. The germline V and J ends were trimmed by 8 bases and 0 bases, with 16 bases remaining between them. Per germline, CDR1 LGHDT and CDR2 YNNKEL (reference sequence).

This clone was detected only once. V and J are TRBV5-1 and TRBJ2-2; 7 bases align to TRBD1. The germline V gene has CDR1 SGHRS and CDR2 YFSETQ. The CDR3 loop spans 17 amino acids. V shed 0 bases and J 7 bases; nucleotides not matched to a gene: 12. The CDR3 DNA is TGCGCCAGCAGCTTGGGCGGAGACAGGGAATTTGGCGGGGAGCTGTTTTTT. It is translated as CASSLGGDREFGGELFF.

As to this clone: As the CDR3 is not closed by the conserved phenylalanine or tryptophan, this likely results from a read error. The limits of the CDR3 on the DNA are not certain, so only TCRdb's listed CDR3 is given. This chain joins TRBV27 and TRBJ1-2; TRBD1 reflects the table's D call only, with no check against the DNA. The germline V gene has CDR1 MNHEY and CDR2 SMNVEV (reference sequence). The CDR3 totals 17 residues, both ends included. This CDR3 reads CASSLIGTEYNRTLRGN.

This chain links TRBV27 with TRBJ2-3, with 8 bases identical to TRBD2. The CDR3 extends over 15 amino acids. The germline V gene encodes CDR1 MNHEY and CDR2 SMNVEV (reference sequence). J lost 2 bases, V lost 2 bases, and 3 bases had no gene match. The CDR3 reads CASSLVAGTTDTQYF. The CDR3 DNA is TGTGCCAGCAGTTTAGTAGCGGGGACCACAGATACGCAGTATTTT.

The rearrangement links TRBV19 to TRBJ2-7; 9 bases match TRBD1. The CDR3 is made up of 15 amino acids. From germline, CDR1 is LNHDA and CDR2 SQIVND (reference sequence). V was pared by 5 bases and J by 2 bases, with 7 bases of the junction left unmatched. This chain's CDR3 is CASSEAGTGTYEQYF. The CDR3 DNA sequence: TGTGCCAGTAGTGAAGCCGGGACAGGGACCTACGAGCAGTACTTC.

This chain connects TRBV30 to TRBJ1-2; tentative D call: TRBD1 (5 bases). V lost 2 bases and J 1 base, leaving 17 bases between the germline ends. This CDR3 region has 16 residues. Looked up from germline, CDR1 is GTSNPN and CDR2 is SVGIG (reference sequence). CDR3: CAWSPPQGHFNYGYTF. The CDR3 nucleotides are TGTGCCTGGAGTCCCCCGCAGGGTCACTTTAACTATGGCTACACCTTC.

This CDR3 reads CASRYFSLAGNTGELFF. CDR3 nucleotides: TGTGCCAGCAGGTATTTCTCGCTAGCGGGAAACACCGGGGAGCTGTTTTTT. The rearrangement uses TRBV5-4 and TRBJ2-2; 9 bases fit TRBD2. V shed 5 bases, J shed 2 bases, and the junction held 10 bases outside the gene matches. The CDR3 runs to 17 residues. From germline, CDR1 is SGHNT and CDR2 YYREEE (reference sequence).

The chain is built from TRBV6-6 and TRBJ1-6, with 8 positions matching TRBD1. Germline CDR1 reads MNHNY; CDR2 reads SVGAGI (reference sequence). This CDR3 contains 12 residues. The V and J ends lost 6 bases and 14 bases, in that order; junction bases with no gene match: 6. CDR3 in amino acids: CASRGQESALHF. Written as DNA, the CDR3 is TGTGCCAGCAGGGGACAGGAGAGTGCCCTCCACTTT.

The chain uses TRBV7-9 and TRBJ1-2; possible D gene TRBD1, 6 bases. Trimming left V 1 base short and J 0 bases short, with 12 bases between. CDR3 length: 16 amino acids. Germline V gene sequence: CDR1 SEHNR, CDR2 FQNEAQ (reference sequence). CDR3 region: CASSLGRTETNYGYTF. The CDR3, as DNA: TGTGCCAGCAGCTTAGGCCGGACAGAGACTAACTATGGCTACACCTTC.

This chain connects TRBV6-6 to TRBJ1-5; D ambiguous. Germline-derived CDR1 and CDR2 are MNHNY and SVGAGI (reference sequence). The V gene lost 2 bases and the J gene lost 0 bases, with 5 bases spanning the gap. The CDR3 runs to 14 residues. The CDR3 bases are TGTGCCAGCAGTTACCAAAATAGCAATCAGCCCCAGCATTTT. This codes for CASSYQNSNQPQHF.

Only a few counts were recorded for this clone. The CDR3 DNA sequence: TGTGCCAGCACCCCAGGACAGGGACGAGCCTACGAGCAGTACTTC. Translated: CASTPGQGRAYEQYF. The chain employs TRBV2 and TRBJ2-7; TRBD1 matches at 8 bases. Germline assignment: CDR1 SNHLY and CDR2 FYNNEI. V shed 7 bases, J shed 2 bases, and the junction held 10 bases outside the gene matches. This CDR3 has 15 residues.

The chain couples TRBV3-1 (or the pseudogene TRBV3-2) to TRBJ1-1; perhaps TRBD1 as D (5 bases). This CDR3 spans 14 amino acids. Looked up from germline, CDR1 is LGHDT and CDR2 is YNNKEL (reference sequence). Trimming pared 4 bases from V and 3 bases from J, leaving 12 bases between. The CDR3 nucleotides are TGTGCCAGCAGCCGGGGGAGGACGGACACTGAAGCTTTCTTT. This gives the protein CASSRGRTDTEAFF.

This clone was seen once. The chain links TRBV19 to TRBJ2-1; 11 bases align to TRBD1. The J segment lost 10 bases and the V segment lost 7 bases, leaving 6 bases of the junction unmatched. The germline gives CDR1 LNHDA, CDR2 SQIVND (reference sequence). This CDR3 is 13 amino acids long. The CDR3 region is CASTGTGGPEQFF. As DNA, the CDR3 is TGTGCCAGTACAGGGACAGGGGGTCCAGAGCAGTTCTTC.

The chain joins TRBV18 to TRBJ2-7; 13 bases agree with TRBD2. Germline CDR1 is KGHSH and CDR2 is LQKENI. This CDR3 has 14 amino acids. V shed 8 bases, J shed 2 bases, and the junction held 3 bases outside the gene matches. This CDR3 is CASGGLAGTYEQYF. In nucleotides, the CDR3 is TGTGCCAGCGGGGGACTAGCGGGGACCTACGAGCAGTACTTC.

The chain has TRBV19 and TRBJ2-6, with 7 bases identical to TRBD1. CDR3 length: 16 residues. Germline trimming cut 5 bases from V and 4 bases from J; bases unmatched to any gene: 8. In germline, CDR1 is LNHDA, CDR2 SQIVND (reference sequence). CDR3 region: CASSVGYRGGANVLTF. The CDR3 nucleotides are TGTGCCAGTAGTGTAGGGTACAGGGGCGGGGCCAACGTCCTGACTTTC.

V is TRBV27 and J is TRBJ2-7; D unclear. Germline V lookup: CDR1 MNHEY, CDR2 SMNVEV (reference sequence). The CDR3 loop spans 16 amino acids. V lost 0 bases and J 0 bases, leaving 12 bases between the germline ends. This chain's CDR3 is CASSLSRLRDSYEQYF. In DNA form, the CDR3 reads TGTGCCAGCAGTTTATCGCGGCTTCGCGACTCCTACGAGCAGTACTTC.

This chain links TRBV11-3 with TRBJ1-2, with 10 bases fitting TRBD1. The CDR3 totals 14 residues. Per the germline V gene, CDR1 is SGHNT and CDR2 is YENEEA. V was clipped by 7 bases and J by 4 bases; unmatched bases: 6. Here the CDR3 reads CASTKWDRGYGYTF. As DNA, the CDR3 is TGTGCCAGCACCAAATGGGACAGGGGCTATGGCTACACCTTC.